One sample yielded the 18 T cell receptor beta chains listed below, sequenced in a study of graft-versus-host responses after intestinal transplantation. Here immunoSEQ multiplex PCR was the method, and the copy in TCRdb shows in-frame clones only, minus some. The repertoire has more than 85,000 clones, around 92% of them found once; the top ten carry over 0.06%. Antigens of these TCRs are unknown. The material was unstimulated CD8+ T cells sorted from spleen or lymph node cells, obtained before transplant. The origin of the receptors is a human donor who was the organ donor for an intestinal transplant.

This chain connects TRBV11-2 to TRBJ2-3; no definite D call. CDR1 SGHAT and CDR2 FQNNGV come from the germline V gene. The CDR3 runs to 16 residues. Between the trimmed V and J ends, which lost 0 bases and 5 bases, there was a span of 15 bases. Here the CDR3 DNA reads TGTGCCAGCAGCTTAGATAAGGTCTCGCGGAGAGATACGCAGTATTTT. Its protein product is CASSLDKVSRRDTQYF.

The CDR3 bases are TGTGCCAGCAGTGCCCGGAAGGGGACAGGGGGCTATGGCTACACCTTC. Amino acids: CASSARKGTGGYGYTF. The chain uses TRBV25-1 and TRBJ1-2, with 11 bases fitting TRBD1. The CDR3 is 16 residues long. Germline loops: CDR1 MGHDK, CDR2 SYGVNS. With 4 bases clipped from V and 4 bases from J, the junction kept 8 bases outside the gene matches.

The rearrangement joins TRBV30 to TRBJ2-3; 7 positions match TRBD2. This CDR3 has 13 amino acids. Germline values: CDR1 GTSNPN, CDR2 SVGIG (reference sequence). V was clipped by 5 bases and J by 2 bases; unmatched bases: 4. The CDR3 DNA reads as TGTGCCTGGTCTAGCGGAGACACAGATACGCAGTATTTT. Protein product: CAWSSGDTDTQYF.

The chain carries TRBV7-6 and TRBJ2-1, with 9 bases identical to TRBD2. The V segment lost 2 bases and the J segment 8 bases; nucleotides outside the gene matches: 7. CDR1 is SGHVS, CDR2 FNYEAQ, per germline. This CDR3 is 15 amino acids long. In DNA, the CDR3 is TGTGCCAGCAGCTTACGGCGGGAGGGTCGGGATGAGCAGTTCTTC. Its translation: CASSLRREGRDEQFF.

The J gene is TRBJ2-7, the V gene TRBV15; TRBD2 matches at 7 bases. The germline V gene encodes CDR1 LNHNV and CDR2 YYDKDF (reference sequence). Losses at the gene ends were 3 bases for V and 6 bases for J; bases not matched to a gene: 8. This CDR3 spans 14 amino acids. CDR3 coding DNA: TGTGCCACCAGCAGCCATGGGGGGGGTCGCGAGCAGTACTTC. This gives the protein CATSSHGGGREQYF.

The V gene is TRBV30, the J gene TRBJ1-4, with TRBD1 as a possible D gene (5 bases). Germline CDR1 GTSNPN, CDR2 SVGIG (reference sequence). V lost 2 bases, J lost 11 bases, and 12 bases lay in between. This CDR3 spans 12 amino acids. The CDR3 DNA sequence: TGTGCCTGGAGTACTGGGGAGGGGAAACTGTTTTTT. Protein: CAWSTGEGKLFF. The variable domain in full, completed from reference TRBV30 and TRBJ1-4, reads SQTIHQWPATLVQPVGSPLSLECTVEGTSNPNLYWYRQAAGRGLQLLFYSVGIGQISSEVPQNLSASRPQDRQFILSSKKLLLSDSGFYLCAWSTGEGKLFFGSGTQLSVL.

This chain links TRBV28 with TRBJ1-5; D is perhaps TRBD1 (5 bases). CDR1 MDHEN and CDR2 SYDVKM come from the germline V gene. The germline V and J ends were trimmed by 2 bases and 3 bases, with 11 bases remaining between them. CDR3 length: 15 residues. The CDR3 protein is CASSLVQVYNQPQHF. The CDR3 DNA follows: TGTGCCAGCAGTTTAGTACAGGTATACAATCAGCCCCAGCATTTT.

V is TRBV9 and J is TRBJ2-3, with a weak D call TRBD2 (6 bases). V dropped 0 bases and J dropped 4 bases, with 18 bases sitting between them. Per the germline V gene, CDR1 is SGDLS and CDR2 is YYNGEE. The CDR3 runs to 17 residues. In nucleotides, the CDR3 is TGTGCCAGCAGCGTAGATGGGCTAGGAGGGATGGCAGATACGCAGTATTTT. This encodes CASSVDGLGGMADTQYF. Supplemented by reference TRBV9 and TRBJ2-3, the full variable domain reads DSGVTQTPKHLITATGQRVTLRCSPRSGDLSVYWYQQSLDQGLQFLIQYYNGEERAKGNILERFSAQQFPDLHSELNLSSLELGDSALYFCASSVDGLGGMADTQYFGPGTRLTVL.

This chain uses TRBV4-1 with TRBJ1-1; 7 nucleotides agree with TRBD1. With V trimmed by 1 base and J by 4 bases, 6 bases remained unmatched. The CDR3 sequence is 15 residues long. Germline assignment: CDR1 MGHRA and CDR2 YSYEKL. In DNA form, the CDR3 reads TGCGCCAGCAGCCAAGTGCAGGGGGGATTCACTGAAGCTTTCTTT. Amino acids: CASSQVQGGFTEAFF.

This clone was seen just once. The same CDR3 is also encoded by other DNA sequences in this sample. The CDR3 loop is CASSLGTSGQQYF. Written as DNA, the CDR3 is TGTGCCAGCAGTCTCGGGACTAGTGGCCAGCAGTACTTC. V gene TRBV28 combines with J gene TRBJ2-7, with 8 nucleotides matching TRBD2. The V gene's germline CDR1 is MDHEN and CDR2 SYDVKM. Trimming removed 5 bases from V and 8 bases from J; junction bases left unmatched: 8. The CDR3 length is 13 residues.

V gene TRBV28 combines with J gene TRBJ2-3; 9 bases align to TRBD2. J gave up 5 bases and V 5 bases, and 17 bases lay outside the gene matches. From germline, CDR1 is MDHEN and CDR2 SYDVKM. The CDR3 extends over 18 amino acids. As DNA, the CDR3 is TGTGCCAGCAGTCCTAAAACCTGGCTAGCGGGATTTAAAGATACGCAGTATTTT. It codes for CASSPKTWLAGFKDTQYF.

This clone showed up just once. The V gene is TRBV19, the J gene TRBJ1-1; D is perhaps TRBD1 (5 bases). The CDR3 contains 14 residues. The germline CDR1 and CDR2 sequences are LNHDA and SQIVND (reference sequence). V lost 3 bases and J lost 2, with 10 bases in between. Here the CDR3 DNA reads TGTGCCAGTAGTATTGCAGGGCCCAACACTGAAGCTTTCTTT. Encoded protein: CASSIAGPNTEAFF.

The chain joins TRBV9 to TRBJ1-2; D is uncertain. Trimming removed 3 bases at V and 8 bases at J, with 11 bases between. The germline V gene encodes CDR1 SGDLS and CDR2 YYNGEE. The CDR3 is made up of 12 amino acids. In nucleotides, the CDR3 is TGTGCCAGCAGCGGTACGGGGAGCGGCTACACCTTC. Amino acid sequence: CASSGTGSGYTF. The variable domain in full, with the rest retrieved from reference TRBV9 and TRBJ1-2, is DSGVTQTPKHLITATGQRVTLRCSPRSGDLSVYWYQQSLDQGLQFLIQYYNGEERAKGNILERFSAQQFPDLHSELNLSSLELGDSALYFCASSGTGSGYTFGSGTRLTVV.

The gene calls are TRBV4-1 and TRBJ2-2; 12 bases are shared with TRBD1. CDR3 size: 15 residues. V shed 4 bases and J 7 bases; nucleotides not matched to a gene: 4. CDR1 MGHRA and CDR2 YSYEKL come from the germline V gene. The CDR3, as DNA: TGCGCCAGCAGCCCCGGGACAGGGGGCAGCGGGGAGCTGTTTTTT. This encodes CASSPGTGGSGELFF.

V is TRBV27 and J is TRBJ1-5, with D unresolved. The CDR3 totals 15 residues. V gave up 0 bases and J gave up 4 bases, with 10 bases separating them. Germline-derived CDR1 and CDR2 are MNHEY and SMNVEV (reference sequence). The CDR3 reads CASSLSLGSNQPQHF. CDR3 sequence (DNA): TGTGCCAGCAGTTTATCCCTAGGGAGTAATCAGCCCCAGCATTTT.

The chain is built from TRBV7-6 and TRBJ2-1; D perhaps matches TRBD1 (5 bases). V shed 2 bases and J shed 10 bases, with 12 bases lying between them. The CDR3 covers 13 residues. Germline values: CDR1 SGHVS, CDR2 FNYEAQ. Here the CDR3 DNA reads TGTGCCAGCAGCTTAATTCCAGGGTCCGAGCAGTTCTTC. Translating it yields CASSLIPGSEQFF.

The chain uses TRBV28 and TRBJ2-7; D is unclear. The CDR3 is 14 residues long. The V gene lost 2 bases and the J gene lost 1 base, with 9 bases spanning the gap. Germline V gene data show CDR1 as MDHEN and CDR2 as SYDVKM. The CDR3 bases are TGTGCCAGCAGTTTAGTCTCAGTATCCTACGAGCAGTACTTC. As protein: CASSLVSVSYEQYF.

This chain connects TRBV27 to TRBJ1-1; 12 bases are shared with TRBD1. The CDR3 has 22 residues. Trimming took 6 bases from V and 4 from J; bases not matched to a gene: 27. Germline-derived CDR1 and CDR2 are MNHEY and SMNVEV (reference sequence). CDR3 residues: CASSPDPSILRDRGLVGTEAFF. CDR3 nucleotides: TGTGCCAGCAGCCCTGACCCAAGCATACTCCGGGACAGGGGGCTCGTTGGCACTGAAGCTTTCTTT.